Following are 9 T cell receptor beta chains from one sample sequenced in a study of cytomegalovirus exposure and HLA in healthy donors. The study ran its PCR with 60 Vbeta and 13 Jbeta primers. Data came from immunoSEQ multiplex PCR; TCRdb stores just in-frame clones and leaves some out. This sample's table reports 35,000 to 45,000 clones. The sequenced material came from PBMCs. These TCRs come from a man in his forties in good health and CMV-seropositive.

Notes on this clone: A read error may account for a junction end that differs from germline. The V call is TRBV2, the J call TRBJ2-2, with D possibly matching TRBD2 (6 bases). The germline CDR1 and CDR2 sequences are SNHLY and FYNNEI. This CDR3 comprises 13 residues. The CDR3 DNA sequence: TGTGCCAGCTCATTAACGGTGCCCGGGGGGCTGTTTTTT. It encodes CASSLTVPGGLFF.

V gene TRBV5-6 combines with J gene TRBJ1-2; no clear D gene. This CDR3 spans 13 amino acids. Trimming removed 8 bases from V and 4 bases from J, with 15 bases in between. CDR1 is SGHDT and CDR2 is YYEEEE in the germline V gene. In nucleotides, the CDR3 is TGTGCCAGTATCAATACAGCAGGCTATGGCTACACCTTC. Translation gives CASINTAGYGYTF.

The rearrangement uses TRBV10-3 and TRBJ2-3; the match to TRBD2 covers 11 bases. Germline V gene lookup returns CDR1 ENHRY and CDR2 SYGVKD. J lost 5 bases, V lost 6 bases, and 7 bases had no gene match. There are 15 residues in the CDR3. CDR3 coding DNA: TGTGCCATCAGCCCTACTAGCGGGAGAGGAGATACGCAGTATTTT. Amino acids: CAISPTSGRGDTQYF.

The genes are TRBV5-1 and TRBJ2-3; no clear D. The CDR3 totals 15 residues. Germline assignment: CDR1 SGHRS and CDR2 YFSETQ. V lost 7 bases and J lost 0, with 15 bases in between. The CDR3 is CASEAAETSTDTQYF. CDR3 coding DNA: TGCGCCAGCGAGGCGGCGGAAACTAGCACAGATACGCAGTATTTT.

This sequence joins TRBV30 and TRBJ2-1, with D maybe TRBD2 (6 bases). This CDR3 is built from 18 residues. The V and J ends lost 2 bases and 3 bases respectively, with 23 bases between them. Germline lookup yields CDR1 GTSNPN and CDR2 SVGIG (reference sequence). The CDR3 DNA is TGTGCCTGGAGTTCCCCAATAAGGCTAGCGAACAACTACAATGAGCAGTTCTTC. This sequence encodes CAWSSPIRLANNYNEQFF.

The V and J genes are TRBV5-1 and TRBJ2-5; D is perhaps TRBD2 (6 bases). Trimming cost V 4 bases and J 5 bases, with 18 bases left between them. The CDR3 contains 15 residues. CDR1 is SGHRS, CDR2 YFSETQ, per germline. CDR3 sequence: CASSPNALARETQYF. CDR3 in DNA: TGCGCCAGCAGCCCAAATGCTCTAGCGCGGGAGACCCAGTACTTC.

The chain recombines TRBV19 with TRBJ1-5; D may be TRBD1 (5 bases). Germline loops: CDR1 LNHDA, CDR2 SQIVND (reference sequence). The V gene lost 10 bases and the J gene lost 2 bases, with 18 bases spanning the gap. The CDR3 totals 15 residues. In nucleotides, the CDR3 is TGTGCCACCGGGGGGGATGGACGGGGCAATCAGCCCCAGCATTTT. This translates into CATGGDGRGNQPQHF.

The chain combines TRBV19 with TRBJ2-7, with 7 bases lining up with TRBD1. CDR3 length equals 14 residues. Germline CDR1 LNHDA, CDR2 SQIVND (reference sequence). Trimming at V came to 6 bases and at J to 1 base, leaving 6 bases not matched to a gene. The CDR3 DNA reads TGTGCCAGTAGGGAAGCAGGGGGTTCCTACGAGCAGTACTTC. Its protein is CASREAGGSYEQYF.

The chain links TRBV27 to TRBJ2-7, with D possibly TRBD2 on 6 matching bases. The CDR3 sequence is 15 residues long. Trimming took off 3 bases at V and 4 bases at J, with 16 bases between the two ends. Germline CDR1 MNHEY, CDR2 SMNVEV (reference sequence). The CDR3 region has the DNA TGTGCCAGCAGTTTGGTGGAGGGAGAGGGTTACGAGCAGTACTTC. Translating gives CASSLVEGEGYEQYF.